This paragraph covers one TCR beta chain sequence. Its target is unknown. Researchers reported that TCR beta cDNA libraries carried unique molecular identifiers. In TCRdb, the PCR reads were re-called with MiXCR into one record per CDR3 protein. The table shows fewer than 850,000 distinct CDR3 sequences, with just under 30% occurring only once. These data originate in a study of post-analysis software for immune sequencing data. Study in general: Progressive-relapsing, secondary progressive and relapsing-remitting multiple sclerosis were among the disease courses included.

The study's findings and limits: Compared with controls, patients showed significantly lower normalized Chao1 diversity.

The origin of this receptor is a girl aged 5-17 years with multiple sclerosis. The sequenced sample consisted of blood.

The CDR3 DNA reads TGTGCCAGCACCAAGAGGGAGACCCAGTACTTC. Translated: CASTKRETQYF. The rearrangement uses TRBV2 and TRBJ2-5; the D is unclear. This CDR3 comprises 11 residues. Germline V lookup: CDR1 SNHLY, CDR2 FYNNEI. Trimming took 7 bases from V and 5 from J, leaving 8 bases between them. Full variable domain (outside the CDR3, taken from reference TRBV2 and TRBJ2-5): EPEVTQTPSHQVTQMGQEVILRCVPISNHLYFYWYRQILGQKVEFLVSFYNNEISEKSEIFDDQFSVERPDGSNFTLKIRSTKLEDSAMYFCASTKRETQYFGPGTRLLVL.